These 24 T cell receptor beta chains came from one sample sequenced in a study of cytomegalovirus exposure and HLA in healthy donors. Amplification used 60 Vbeta primers and 13 Jbeta primers. Repertoires were generated with immunoSEQ multiplex PCR, while TCRdb's copy carries only in-frame clones and drops some. The table includes about 100,000 clones, roughly 80% detected once. The sequencing sample was made of PBMCs. These receptors all stem from a man aged 45-65 years in good health and CMV-seropositive.

The rearrangement links TRBV5-1 to TRBJ2-1; 8 positions match TRBD1. The CDR3 is 16 amino acids. Losses at the gene ends were 4 bases for V and 0 bases for J; bases not matched to a gene: 6. Germline CDR1 and CDR2: SGHRS and YFSETQ. The DNA for the CDR3 is TGCGCCAGCAGCCCTGGACAGGGACGCTCCTACAATGAGCAGTTCTTC. Protein product: CASSPGQGRSYNEQFF.

The chain has TRBV7-3 and TRBJ2-2, with 8 positions matching TRBD2. Germline assignment: CDR1 SGHTA and CDR2 FQGTGA. This CDR3 is 16 amino acids long. Unmatched junction bases numbered 11, after V lost 5 bases and J lost 6 bases. CDR3 coding DNA: TGTGCCAGCAGCCAAGGGATCCGGGGGGGCCCCGGGGAGCTGTTTTTT. Translation gives CASSQGIRGGPGELFF.

Points on this clone: An end of the junction does not agree with germline; a read error may underlie this. This sequence joins TRBV6-6 and TRBJ1-1; D not certain. This CDR3 comprises 12 residues. Germline V gene sequence: CDR1 MNHNY, CDR2 SVGAGI (reference sequence). The CDR3 region is CASSYPQREAFF. CDR3 sequence (DNA): TGTGCCAGCAGTTACCCTCAACGGGAAGCTTTCTTC.

The DNA of the CDR3 is TGTGCCAGCAGCGTAGTGGGAGGGCCCCAGCATTTT. Amino acid sequence: CASSVVGGPQHF. V gene TRBV9 combines with J gene TRBJ1-5; D gene ambiguous. Germline loops: CDR1 SGDLS, CDR2 YYNGEE. V lost 0 bases and J lost 9, with 7 bases in between. The CDR3 consists of 12 residues. The full variable domain, completed using reference TRBV9 and TRBJ1-5, is DSGVTQTPKHLITATGQRVTLRCSPRSGDLSVYWYQQSLDQGLQFLIQYYNGEERAKGNILERFSAQQFPDLHSELNLSSLELGDSALYFCASSVVGGPQHFGDGTRLSIL.

This chain connects TRBV5-4 to TRBJ2-1, with D possibly being TRBD1 (6 bases). The length of the CDR3 is 16 residues. Trimming left V 1 base short and J 2 bases short, with 13 bases between. Germline CDR1 reads SGHNT; CDR2 reads YYREEE (reference sequence). The CDR3 protein is CASSLSGAVAYNEQFF. In DNA form, the CDR3 reads TGTGCCAGCAGCTTGTCAGGGGCAGTGGCCTACAATGAGCAGTTCTTC.

The chain combines TRBV6-1 with TRBJ1-2; 9 nucleotides agree with TRBD1. From germline, CDR1 is MNHNS and CDR2 SASEGT. The CDR3 length is 16 residues. Trimming at V came to 8 bases and at J to 0 bases, leaving 10 bases not matched to a gene. CDR3 nucleotides: TGTGCCAGCCGTGGGACAGGGCGCCAACCTAACTATGGCTACACCTTC. Translation gives CASRGTGRQPNYGYTF.

The chain joins TRBV2 to TRBJ2-2; possible D gene TRBD2, 7 bases. The CDR3 loop spans 14 amino acids. The germline CDR1 and CDR2 sequences are SNHLY and FYNNEI. With 8 bases removed from V and 7 bases from J, the gap between germline ends came to 17 bases. The CDR3 here is CASRPGGGGGELFF. The CDR3 nucleotides are TGTGCCAGCCGTCCGGGGGGCGGGGGCGGGGAGCTGTTTTTT. Combining the CDR3 with reference TRBV2 and TRBJ2-2 gives the whole variable domain EPEVTQTPSHQVTQMGQEVILRCVPISNHLYFYWYRQILGQKVEFLVSFYNNEISEKSEIFDDQFSVERPDGSNFTLKIRSTKLEDSAMYFCASRPGGGGGELFFGEGSRLTVL.

The count of this clone is one. The chain combines TRBV7-9 with TRBJ1-2; no definite D call. The CDR3 has 16 amino acids. V gave up 5 bases and J gave up 0 bases, with 16 bases separating them. Germline values: CDR1 SEHNR, CDR2 FQNEAQ (reference sequence). The CDR3 bases are TGTGCCAGCAGCCCCTTAGGTCCCGGGGCTAACTATGGCTACACCTTC. Its translation: CASSPLGPGANYGYTF.

This clone was observed a single time. J is TRBJ2-5 and V is TRBV10-3; 8 positions match TRBD2. The V gene end was trimmed by 7 bases and the J gene end by 1 base; junction bases not matched to a gene: 8. The CDR3 contains 15 residues. CDR1 is ENHRY, CDR2 SYGVKD, per germline. CDR3 amino acids: CAIIAGRVSQETQYF. Written as DNA, the CDR3 is TGTGCCATCATAGCCGGGAGGGTCAGCCAAGAGACCCAGTACTTC.

This clone has a handful of counts. The J gene is TRBJ1-2, the V gene TRBV6-1; D is unresolved. CDR1 MNHNS and CDR2 SASEGT come from the germline V gene. Trimming stripped 3 bases from V and 0 bases from J, with 11 bases between. The CDR3 covers 15 residues. Here the CDR3 reads CASSDGSGANYGYTF. The CDR3 region has the DNA TGTGCCAGCAGTGATGGGTCCGGGGCTAACTATGGCTACACCTTC.

The V call is TRBV25-1, the J call TRBJ1-6; the D gene is possibly TRBD1 (6 bases). Germline CDR1 and CDR2: MGHDK and SYGVNS. The CDR3 sequence is 12 residues long. Trimming removed 7 bases from V and 9 bases from J, with 10 bases in between. This chain's CDR3 is CASTGVGSPLHF. The CDR3 DNA reads TGTGCCAGCACAGGGGTTGGTTCACCCCTCCACTTT.

This clone was detected a few times. The chain combines TRBV5-1 with TRBJ1-1, with D unresolved. The germline gives CDR1 SGHRS, CDR2 YFSETQ. V lost 4 bases and J lost 1, with 8 bases in between. CDR3 length equals 13 residues. The CDR3 DNA is TGCGCCAGCAGCACCAGACAGAACACTGAAGCTTTCTTT. Its protein is CASSTRQNTEAFF. The full variable domain, completed using reference TRBV5-1 and TRBJ1-1, is KAGVTQTPRYLIKTRGQQVTLSCSPISGHRSVSWYQQTPGQGLQFLFEYFSETQRNKGNFPGRFSGRQFSNSRSEMNVSTLELGDSALYLCASSTRQNTEAFFGQGTRLTVV.

The chain has TRBV7-9 and TRBJ2-1; possible D gene TRBD1, 5 bases. This CDR3 spans 13 amino acids. With 6 bases removed from V and 3 bases from J, the gap between germline ends came to 9 bases. From germline, CDR1 is SEHNR and CDR2 FQNEAQ (reference sequence). CDR3 DNA sequence: TGTGCCAGCAGTACAAGGGGCTACAATGAGCAGTTCTTC. It specifies CASSTRGYNEQFF.

This chain connects TRBV7-8 to TRBJ1-1; 8 positions match TRBD1. In germline, CDR1 is SGHVS, CDR2 FQNEAQ. The CDR3 consists of 17 residues. The V segment lost 2 bases and the J segment 3 bases; nucleotides outside the gene matches: 11. CDR3 coding DNA: TGTGCCAGCAGCTTACGGCGGGACAGGTCAGGGGACACTGAAGCTTTCTTT. Encoded protein: CASSLRRDRSGDTEAFF.

The CDR3 reads CASSSFISVTEAFF. In nucleotides, the CDR3 is TGTGCCAGCAGCTCGTTTATCTCGGTCACTGAAGCTTTCTTT. This chain links TRBV7-9 with TRBJ1-1; D unclear. The V end lost 4 bases, the J end lost 4 bases, and 13 bases lay between the germline ends. The length of the CDR3 is 14 residues. From germline, CDR1 is SEHNR and CDR2 FQNEAQ (reference sequence).

Turning to this clone: Germline and junction disagree at one end, which may indicate a read error. The rearrangement joins TRBV4-3 to TRBJ1-2; D may be TRBD1 (6 bases). CDR3 length equals 17 residues. Per germline, CDR1 LGHNA and CDR2 YSLEER. Here the CDR3 DNA reads TGCGCCAGCAGCCAAGAAAGTTCAGGCCCGGGGGGCTATGGCTACCCCTTC. Translated, it gives CASSQESSGPGGYGYPF.

V usage is TRBV11-1 and J usage is TRBJ1-1, with D maybe TRBD1 (6 bases). V gave up 5 bases and J gave up 10 bases, with 20 bases separating them. The CDR3 sequence is 14 residues long. Germline V gives CDR1 SGHAT, CDR2 FQDESV (reference sequence). CDR3 nucleotide sequence: TGTGCCAGCAGCCCCGGAGGGGGGGGGCGTGGAGCTTTCTTT. Translated, it gives CASSPGGGGRGAFF. Using reference TRBV11-1 and TRBJ1-1 for the parts outside the CDR3, the full variable domain is EAEVAQSPRYKITEKSQAVAFWCDPISGHATLYWYRQILGQGPELLVQFQDESVVDDSQLPKDRFSAERLKGVDSTLKIQPAELGDSAMYLCASSPGGGGRGAFFGQGTRLTVV.

CDR3 nucleotide sequence: TGTGCCAGTAGTATCCGGGGAGAGGCTCAGCCCCAGCATTTT. It yields the protein CASSIRGEAQPQHF. The chain links TRBV19 to TRBJ1-5; D is uncertain. Trimming stripped 3 bases from V and 6 bases from J, with 12 bases between. Germline V gene data show CDR1 as LNHDA and CDR2 as SQIVND (reference sequence). The CDR3 runs 14 residues.

Comment on this clone: The germline gene is not matched at one end of the junction; a read error may be the cause. J is TRBJ1-2 and V is TRBV4-1; TRBD1 might be the D (6 bases). This CDR3 comprises 14 residues. The V gene's germline CDR1 is MGHRA and CDR2 YSYEKL. The CDR3 protein is CASSQDSGGQGYPF. The DNA of the CDR3 is TGCGCCAGCAGCCAAGATTCCGGGGGGCAGGGCTACCCCTTC.

The chain uses TRBV19 and TRBJ2-3; 7 bases are shared with TRBD1. V lost 3 bases to trimming and J lost 2 bases; unmatched junction nucleotides: 5. CDR1 is LNHDA and CDR2 is SQIVND in the germline V gene (reference sequence). The CDR3 runs 15 residues. The CDR3 DNA reads TGTGCCAGTAGTATCGGGACAGCCTTCACAGATACGCAGTATTTT. Translation gives CASSIGTAFTDTQYF.

The J gene is TRBJ2-7, the V gene TRBV6-1, with 10 bases fitting TRBD2. In germline, CDR1 is MNHNS, CDR2 SASEGT. Trimming removed 3 bases from V and 0 bases from J; junction bases left unmatched: 8. The CDR3 loop spans 17 amino acids. The CDR3 sequence: CASSDPQAGGSSYEQYF. The CDR3 region has the DNA TGTGCCAGCAGTGATCCCCAAGCGGGGGGGAGCTCCTACGAGCAGTACTTC.

The chain's CDR3 is CASSPGSTYGYTF. The DNA of the CDR3 is TGTGCCAGCAGTCCCGGGAGTACGTATGGCTACACCTTC. V is TRBV9 and J is TRBJ1-2; no clear D gene. Between the trimmed V and J ends, which lost 5 bases and 5 bases, there was a span of 13 bases. The germline V gene has CDR1 SGDLS and CDR2 YYNGEE. The length of the CDR3 is 13 residues.

The chain is built from TRBV5-1 and TRBJ2-7; no firm D call. CDR1 is SGHRS, CDR2 YFSETQ, per germline. Trimming cost V 1 base and J 1 base, with 9 bases left between them. The CDR3 covers 14 residues. CDR3 protein: CASSLLRQSYEQYF. CDR3 DNA: TGCGCCAGCAGCTTGTTACGACAATCCTACGAGCAGTACTTC.

This clone appeared once. The chain has TRBV4-3 and TRBJ1-2, with 9 bases identical to TRBD1. This CDR3 contains 17 residues. The germline gives CDR1 LGHNA, CDR2 YSLEER. Trimming took 0 bases from V and 8 from J; bases not matched to a gene: 13. The CDR3 sequence is CASSQDARTGELLGYTF. In nucleotides, the CDR3 is TGCGCCAGCAGCCAAGACGCTAGGACAGGGGAGCTACTCGGCTACACCTTC.